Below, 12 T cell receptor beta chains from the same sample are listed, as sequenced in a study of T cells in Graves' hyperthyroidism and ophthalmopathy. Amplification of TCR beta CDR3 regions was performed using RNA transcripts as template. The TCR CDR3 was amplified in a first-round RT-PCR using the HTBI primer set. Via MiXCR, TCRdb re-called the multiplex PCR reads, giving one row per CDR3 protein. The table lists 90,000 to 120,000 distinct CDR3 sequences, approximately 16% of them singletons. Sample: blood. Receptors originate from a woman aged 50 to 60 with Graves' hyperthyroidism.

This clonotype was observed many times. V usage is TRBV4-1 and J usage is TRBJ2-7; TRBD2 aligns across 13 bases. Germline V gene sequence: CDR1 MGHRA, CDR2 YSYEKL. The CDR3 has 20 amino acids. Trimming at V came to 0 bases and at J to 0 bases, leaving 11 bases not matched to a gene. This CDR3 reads CASSQEVSGRTSGSSYEQYF. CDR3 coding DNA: TGCGCCAGCAGCCAAGAAGTTAGTGGACGGACTAGCGGGAGCTCCTACGAGCAGTACTTC.

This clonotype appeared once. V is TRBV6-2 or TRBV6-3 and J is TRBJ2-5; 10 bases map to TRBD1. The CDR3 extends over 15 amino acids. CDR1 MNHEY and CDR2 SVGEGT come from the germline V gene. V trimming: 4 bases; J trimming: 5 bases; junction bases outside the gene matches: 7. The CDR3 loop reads CASSSQGQGKETQYF. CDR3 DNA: TGTGCCAGCAGTTCCCAGGGACAGGGGAAGGAGACCCAGTACTTC.

For the CDR3, the DNA is TGTGCCAGCAGCTTTTCGCAGGGAAGCCAGAACACTGAAGCTTTCTTT. Amino acid sequence: CASSFSQGSQNTEAFF. V and J are TRBV7-9 and TRBJ1-1; a weak D match, TRBD1 (5 bases). V gave up 3 bases and J gave up 1 base, with 15 bases separating them. The CDR3 extends over 16 amino acids. The V gene's germline CDR1 is SEHNR and CDR2 FQNEAQ (reference sequence).

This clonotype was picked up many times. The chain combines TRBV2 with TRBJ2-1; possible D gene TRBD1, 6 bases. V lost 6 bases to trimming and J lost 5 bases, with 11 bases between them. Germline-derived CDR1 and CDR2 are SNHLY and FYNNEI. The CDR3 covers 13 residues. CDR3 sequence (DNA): TGTGCCAGCAGAGAACAGGGCGACAATGAGCAGTTCTTC. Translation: CASREQGDNEQFF.

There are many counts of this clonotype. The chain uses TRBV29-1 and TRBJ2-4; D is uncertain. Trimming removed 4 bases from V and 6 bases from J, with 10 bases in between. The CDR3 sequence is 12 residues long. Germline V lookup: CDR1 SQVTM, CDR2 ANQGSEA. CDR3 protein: CSVADASNIQYF. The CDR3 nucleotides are TGCAGCGTTGCGGATGCTTCAAACATTCAGTACTTC.

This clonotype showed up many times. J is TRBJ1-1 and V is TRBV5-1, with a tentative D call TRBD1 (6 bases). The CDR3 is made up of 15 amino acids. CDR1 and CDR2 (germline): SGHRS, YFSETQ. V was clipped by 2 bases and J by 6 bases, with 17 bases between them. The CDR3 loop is CASSFRGRGDPEAFF. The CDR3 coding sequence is TGCGCCAGCAGCTTCCGGGGCAGGGGCGATCCTGAAGCTTTCTTT.

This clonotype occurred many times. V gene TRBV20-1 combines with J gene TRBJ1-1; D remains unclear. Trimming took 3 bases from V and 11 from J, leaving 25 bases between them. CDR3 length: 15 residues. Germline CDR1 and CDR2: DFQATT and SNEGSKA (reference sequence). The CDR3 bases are TGCAGTGCTAGCTCCCTCGAGTTGGTGAGCGTGGGGGCTTTCTTT. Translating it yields CSASSLELVSVGAFF.

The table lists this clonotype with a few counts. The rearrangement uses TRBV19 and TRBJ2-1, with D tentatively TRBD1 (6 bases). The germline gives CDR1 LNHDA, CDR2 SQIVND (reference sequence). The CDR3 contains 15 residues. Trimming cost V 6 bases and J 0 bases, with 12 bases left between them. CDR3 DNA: TGTGCCAGTAGCACAGGGACCAGCTCCTACAATGAGCAGTTCTTC. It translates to CASSTGTSSYNEQFF.

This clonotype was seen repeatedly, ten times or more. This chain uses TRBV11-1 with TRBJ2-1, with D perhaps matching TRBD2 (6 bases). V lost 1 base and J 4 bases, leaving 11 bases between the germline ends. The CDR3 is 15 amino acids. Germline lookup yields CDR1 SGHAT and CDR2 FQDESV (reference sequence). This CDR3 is CASSLGGEVYNEQFF. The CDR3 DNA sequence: TGTGCCAGCAGCTTAGGGGGGGAGGTTTACAATGAGCAGTTCTTC.

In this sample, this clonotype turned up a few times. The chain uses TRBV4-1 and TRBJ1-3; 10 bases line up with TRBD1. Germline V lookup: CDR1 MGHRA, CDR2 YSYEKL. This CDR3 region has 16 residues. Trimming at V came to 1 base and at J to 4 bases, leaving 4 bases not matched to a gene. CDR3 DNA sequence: TGCGCCAGCAGCCAAGCTGGGACAGGGGTAGGAAACACCATATATTTT. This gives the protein CASSQAGTGVGNTIYF.

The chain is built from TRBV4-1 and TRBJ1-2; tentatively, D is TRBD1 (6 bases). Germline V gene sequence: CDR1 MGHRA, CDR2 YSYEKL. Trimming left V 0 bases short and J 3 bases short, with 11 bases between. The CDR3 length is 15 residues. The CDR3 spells CASSQDKGHHYGYTF. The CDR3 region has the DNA TGCGCCAGCAGCCAAGATAAGGGACACCACTATGGCTACACCTTC.

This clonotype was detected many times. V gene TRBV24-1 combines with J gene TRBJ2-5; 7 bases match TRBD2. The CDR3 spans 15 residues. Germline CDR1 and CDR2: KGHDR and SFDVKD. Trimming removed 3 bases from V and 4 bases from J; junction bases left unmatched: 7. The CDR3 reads CATSDTKRGRETQYF. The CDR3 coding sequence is TGTGCCACCAGTGATACCAAACGCGGGAGAGAGACCCAGTACTTC.